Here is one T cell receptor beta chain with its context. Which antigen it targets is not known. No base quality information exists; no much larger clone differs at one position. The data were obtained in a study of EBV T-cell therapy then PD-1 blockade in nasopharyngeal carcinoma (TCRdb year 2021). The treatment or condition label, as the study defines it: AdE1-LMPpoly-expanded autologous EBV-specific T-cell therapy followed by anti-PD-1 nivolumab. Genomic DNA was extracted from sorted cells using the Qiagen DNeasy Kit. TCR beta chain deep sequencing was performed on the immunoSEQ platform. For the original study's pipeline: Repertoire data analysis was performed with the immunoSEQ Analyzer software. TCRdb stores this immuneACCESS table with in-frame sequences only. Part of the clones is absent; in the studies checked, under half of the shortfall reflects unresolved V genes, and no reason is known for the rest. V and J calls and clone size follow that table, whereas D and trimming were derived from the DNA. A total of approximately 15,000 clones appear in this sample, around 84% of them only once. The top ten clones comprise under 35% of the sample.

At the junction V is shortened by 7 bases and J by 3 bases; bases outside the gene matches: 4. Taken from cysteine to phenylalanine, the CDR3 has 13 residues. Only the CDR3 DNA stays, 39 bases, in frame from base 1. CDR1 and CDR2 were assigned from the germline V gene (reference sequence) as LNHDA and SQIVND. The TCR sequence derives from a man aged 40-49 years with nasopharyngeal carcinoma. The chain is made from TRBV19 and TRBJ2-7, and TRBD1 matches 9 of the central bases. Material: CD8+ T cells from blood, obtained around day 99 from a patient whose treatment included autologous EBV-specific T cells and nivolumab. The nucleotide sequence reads TGTGCCAGTACCAGGACAGGGGACTACGAGCAGTACTTC. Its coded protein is CASTRTGDYEQYF.